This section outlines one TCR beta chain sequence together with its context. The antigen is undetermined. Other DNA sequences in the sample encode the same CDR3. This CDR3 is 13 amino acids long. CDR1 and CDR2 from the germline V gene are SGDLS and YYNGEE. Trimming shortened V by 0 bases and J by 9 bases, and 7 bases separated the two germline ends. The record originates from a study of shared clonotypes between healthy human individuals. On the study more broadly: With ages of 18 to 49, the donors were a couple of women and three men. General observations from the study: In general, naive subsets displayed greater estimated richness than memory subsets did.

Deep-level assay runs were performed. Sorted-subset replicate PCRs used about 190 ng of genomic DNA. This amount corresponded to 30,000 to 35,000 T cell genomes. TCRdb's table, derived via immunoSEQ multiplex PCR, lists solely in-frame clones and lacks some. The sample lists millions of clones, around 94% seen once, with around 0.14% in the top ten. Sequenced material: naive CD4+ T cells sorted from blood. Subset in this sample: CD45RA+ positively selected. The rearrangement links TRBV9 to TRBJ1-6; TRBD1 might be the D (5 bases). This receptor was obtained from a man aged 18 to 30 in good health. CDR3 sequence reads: CASSVERGSPLHF. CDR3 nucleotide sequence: TGTGCCAGCAGCGTAGAGAGGGGTTCACCCCTCCACTTT.